This TCR beta chain derives from a study of CD8 T cells in Susac syndrome. With 2 bases removed from V and 3 bases from J, the gap between germline ends came to 14 bases. Germline V gene data show CDR1 as MDHEN and CDR2 as SYDVKM. The CDR3 runs 15 residues. RNA, at about 0.45 to 1 ug, was reverse transcribed with random hexamers. From the immunoSEQ multiplex PCR reads, TCRdb called clonotypes with MiXCR, one entry per CDR3 protein. The sample contains 200,000 or so distinct CDR3 sequences, nearly 97% of which appear only once. The receptor was isolated from a human donor with Susac syndrome. The sample was CD4+ T cells from PBMCs. The V gene is TRBV28, the J gene TRBJ2-7; D remains ambiguous. The CDR3 bases are TGTGCCAGCAGTTTAATGGACGGAACAATCTACGAGCAGTACTTC. Translation: CASSLMDGTIYEQYF. The variable domain in full, with the rest retrieved from reference TRBV28 and TRBJ2-7, is DVKVTQSSRYLVKRTGEKVFLECVQDMDHENMFWYRQDPGLGLRLIYFSYDVKMKEKGDIPEGYSVSREKKERFSLILESASTNQTSMYLCASSLMDGTIYEQYFGPGTRLTVT.